These 11 T cell receptor beta chains share one sample of origin, sequenced in a study of identical twins. TCRdb called the 5' RACE reads again in MiXCR, with one record for every CDR3 protein. The sample has 500,000 to 700,000 distinct CDR3 sequences; less than 9% are singletons. These data also featured in a second study, about yellow fever vaccine responses in identical twins.

Input material: PBMCs. The receptors derive from a woman in her late teens or twenties in good health.

This chain connects TRBV19 to TRBJ2-7; TRBD2 matches at 10 bases. After removal of 3 bases from V and 6 bases from J, the junction contained 2 bases not matched to a gene. In germline, CDR1 is LNHDA, CDR2 SQIVND (reference sequence). This CDR3 is built from 13 residues. This CDR3 is CASSISSGSEQYF. The CDR3 DNA reads as TGTGCCAGTAGTATTTCTAGCGGGAGCGAGCAGTACTTC.

This clonotype was counted only a few times. CDR3 residues: CASSFASGEQETQYF. Written as DNA, the CDR3 is TGCGCCAGCAGCTTTGCTAGCGGGGAGCAAGAGACCCAGTACTTC. V is TRBV5-1 and J is TRBJ2-5; 9 bases match TRBD2. This CDR3 comprises 15 residues. V trimming: 2 bases; J trimming: 2 bases; junction bases outside the gene matches: 4. In germline, CDR1 is SGHRS, CDR2 YFSETQ.

This chain connects TRBV28 to TRBJ2-2, with D possibly matching TRBD2 (5 bases). The CDR3 is 17 amino acids. Germline lookup yields CDR1 MDHEN and CDR2 SYDVKM. Trimming stripped 3 bases from V and 0 bases from J, with 14 bases between. The CDR3 spells CASSFKRGFSNTGELFF. The CDR3 bases are TGTGCCAGCAGTTTTAAGCGAGGGTTTTCGAACACCGGGGAGCTGTTTTTT. The entire variable domain, with the rest obtained from reference TRBV28 and TRBJ2-2, is as follows: DVKVTQSSRYLVKRTGEKVFLECVQDMDHENMFWYRQDPGLGLRLIYFSYDVKMKEKGDIPEGYSVSREKKERFSLILESASTNQTSMYLCASSFKRGFSNTGELFFGEGSRLTVL.

V gene TRBV5-1 combines with J gene TRBJ2-7; either TRBD1 or TRBD2 may fit D (5 bases each). Germline loops: CDR1 SGHRS, CDR2 YFSETQ. The V gene lost 3 bases and the J gene lost 3 bases, with 13 bases spanning the gap. CDR3 size: 14 residues. CDR3 sequence (DNA): TGCGCCAGCAGCTCTGTTGTTGGGGGCTACGAGCAGTACTTC. Its translation is CASSSVVGGYEQYF.

This clonotype was recorded many times. The chain links TRBV12-3 or TRBV12-4 to TRBJ1-4, with 8 bases aligning to TRBD1. The CDR3 is made up of 15 amino acids. Unmatched junction bases numbered 5, after V lost 3 bases and J lost 5 bases. The CDR3 coding sequence is TGTGCCAGCAGTTTCGGGACAGGTCGAAATGAAAAACTGTTTTTT. Its translation: CASSFGTGRNEKLFF.

This clonotype was detected many times. The chain uses TRBV29-1 and TRBJ1-2; D unresolved. The CDR3 runs to 11 residues. The germline V gene has CDR1 SQVTM and CDR2 ANQGSEA. V was shortened by 4 bases and J by 8 bases, with 11 bases between the two germline ends. The CDR3 sequence: CSVVFSWGYTF. Here the CDR3 DNA reads TGCAGCGTTGTTTTTTCCTGGGGCTACACCTTC.

This clonotype occurred a few times. The V gene is TRBV10-2, the J gene TRBJ1-1, with 8 nucleotides matching TRBD1. Germline CDR1 is WSHSY and CDR2 is SAAADI. The length of the CDR3 is 15 residues. V gave up 6 bases and J gave up 5 bases; unmatched junction bases: 11. The CDR3 loop reads CASSNLLTGVTEAFF. CDR3 DNA sequence: TGCGCCAGCAGCAACCTTCTGACAGGGGTTACTGAAGCTTTCTTT.

This clonotype has just a few counts. V gene TRBV28 combines with J gene TRBJ1-1, with D possibly matching TRBD1 (5 bases). Germline CDR1 is MDHEN and CDR2 is SYDVKM. The CDR3 consists of 12 residues. Trimming cost V 6 bases and J 10 bases, with 15 bases left between them. The CDR3 DNA follows: TGTGCCAGCAGAGTCAGGGACCGGGGAGCTTTCTTT. Translated, it gives CASRVRDRGAFF.

The genes are TRBV7-9 and TRBJ2-3, with TRBD1 matching over 11 bases. V gave up 5 bases and J gave up 9 bases; unmatched junction bases: 4. CDR1 and CDR2 (germline): SEHNR, FQNEAQ (reference sequence). This CDR3 is built from 13 residues. CDR3 coding DNA: TGTGCCAGCAGCCGAGGGGACAGGGGGACGCAGTATTTT. Protein: CASSRGDRGTQYF.

The chain joins TRBV9 to TRBJ2-3; D is perhaps TRBD1 or TRBD2 (5 bases each). The CDR3 length is 16 residues. The germline CDR1 and CDR2 sequences are SGDLS and YYNGEE. The V end was cut by 4 bases, the J end by 0 bases, with 15 bases between. The CDR3 loop is CASSPRVGESTDTQYF. The CDR3 nucleotides are TGTGCCAGCAGCCCCAGGGTGGGGGAGAGCACAGATACGCAGTATTTT.

The V gene is TRBV28, the J gene TRBJ2-5; 9 positions agree with TRBD2. Germline V gives CDR1 MDHEN, CDR2 SYDVKM. The CDR3 spans 18 residues. Germline trimming cut 5 bases from V and 0 bases from J; bases unmatched to any gene: 13. CDR3 in amino acids: CASSKARGGRGYQETQYF. The CDR3 DNA sequence: TGTGCCAGCAGTAAAGCCCGCGGCGGGAGGGGGTACCAAGAGACCCAGTACTTC.